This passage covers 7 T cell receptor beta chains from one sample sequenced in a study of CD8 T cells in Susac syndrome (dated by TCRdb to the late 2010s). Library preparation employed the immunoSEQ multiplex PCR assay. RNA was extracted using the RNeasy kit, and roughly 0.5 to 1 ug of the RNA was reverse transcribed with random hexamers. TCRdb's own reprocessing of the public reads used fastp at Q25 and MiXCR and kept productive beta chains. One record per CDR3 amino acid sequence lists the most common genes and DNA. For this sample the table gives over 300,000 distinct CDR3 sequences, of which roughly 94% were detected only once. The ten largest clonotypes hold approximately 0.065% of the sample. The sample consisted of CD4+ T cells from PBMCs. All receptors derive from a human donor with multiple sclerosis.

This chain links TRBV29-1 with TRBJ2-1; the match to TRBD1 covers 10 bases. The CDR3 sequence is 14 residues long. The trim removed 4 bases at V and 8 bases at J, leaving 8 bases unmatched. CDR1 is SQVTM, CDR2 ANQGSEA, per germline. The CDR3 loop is CSVGGGQGGDEQFF. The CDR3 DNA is TGCAGCGTTGGAGGCGGACAGGGGGGCGATGAGCAGTTCTTC.

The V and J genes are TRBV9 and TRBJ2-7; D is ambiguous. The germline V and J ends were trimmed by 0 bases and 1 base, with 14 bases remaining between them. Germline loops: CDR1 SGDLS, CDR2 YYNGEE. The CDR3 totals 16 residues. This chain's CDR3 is CASSVGIATVSYEQYF. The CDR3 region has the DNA TGTGCCAGCAGCGTAGGGATCGCAACGGTATCCTACGAGCAGTACTTC.

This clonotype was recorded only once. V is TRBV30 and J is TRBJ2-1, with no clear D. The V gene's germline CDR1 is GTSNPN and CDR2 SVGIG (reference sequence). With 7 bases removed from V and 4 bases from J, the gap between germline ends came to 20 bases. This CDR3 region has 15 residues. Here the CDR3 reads CASLNQGLGYNEQFF. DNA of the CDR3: TGTGCCTCTCTAAATCAAGGCCTAGGGTACAATGAGCAGTTCTTC.

CDR3 nucleotide sequence: TGTGCCTGGAGTACAGGGGGGAACACTGAAGCTTTCTTT. The encoded protein is CAWSTGGNTEAFF. This chain uses TRBV30 with TRBJ1-1, with 8 positions matching TRBD1. J was trimmed by 1 base and V by 2 bases; bases with no gene match: 0. Germline values: CDR1 GTSNPN, CDR2 SVGIG (reference sequence). The CDR3 is made up of 13 amino acids.

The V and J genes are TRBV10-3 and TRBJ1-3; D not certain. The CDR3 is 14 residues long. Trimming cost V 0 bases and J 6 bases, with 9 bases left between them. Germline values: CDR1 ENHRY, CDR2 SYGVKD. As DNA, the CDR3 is TGTGCCATCAGTGAGTCGCAAGATGCAAACACCATATATTTT. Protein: CAISESQDANTIYF.

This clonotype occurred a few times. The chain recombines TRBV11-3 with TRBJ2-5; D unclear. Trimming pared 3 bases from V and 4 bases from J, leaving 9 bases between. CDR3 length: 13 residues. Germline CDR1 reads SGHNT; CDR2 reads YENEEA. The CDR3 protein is CASSLERSETQYF. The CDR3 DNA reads TGTGCCAGCAGCTTGGAGAGGTCAGAGACCCAGTACTTC.

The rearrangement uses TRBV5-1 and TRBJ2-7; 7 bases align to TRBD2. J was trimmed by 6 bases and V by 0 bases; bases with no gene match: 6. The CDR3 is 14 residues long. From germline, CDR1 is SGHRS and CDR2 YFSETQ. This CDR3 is CASSLATERGEQYF. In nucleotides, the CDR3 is TGCGCCAGCAGCTTGGCCACGGAGCGGGGCGAGCAGTACTTC.